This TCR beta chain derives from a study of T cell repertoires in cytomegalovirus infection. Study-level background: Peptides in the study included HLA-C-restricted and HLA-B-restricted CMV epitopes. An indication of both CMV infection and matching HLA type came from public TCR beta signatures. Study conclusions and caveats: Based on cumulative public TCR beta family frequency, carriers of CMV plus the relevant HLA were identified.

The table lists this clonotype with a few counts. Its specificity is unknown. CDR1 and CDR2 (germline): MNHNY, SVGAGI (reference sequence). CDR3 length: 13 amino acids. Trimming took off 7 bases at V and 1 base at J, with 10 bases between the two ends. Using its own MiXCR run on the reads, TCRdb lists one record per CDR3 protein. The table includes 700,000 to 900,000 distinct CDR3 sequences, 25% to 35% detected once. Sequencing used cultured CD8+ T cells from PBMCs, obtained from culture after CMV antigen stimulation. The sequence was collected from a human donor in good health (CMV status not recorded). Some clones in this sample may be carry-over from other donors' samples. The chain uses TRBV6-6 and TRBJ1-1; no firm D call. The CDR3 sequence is CASTSQENTEAFF. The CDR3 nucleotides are TGTGCCAGCACCTCTCAGGAGAACACTGAAGCTTTCTTT.